This T cell receptor (beta chain) was identified in a study of T cells in women clearing cervical HPV infection. CDR1 is MNHEY, CDR2 SVGEGT, per germline. Unmatched junction bases numbered 8, after V lost 5 bases and J lost 7 bases. CDR3 length: 15 residues. For this clone: The read is 3 residues too short to cover the CDR3 end, so that end is filled in from the germline J gene.

Generated by immunoSEQ multiplex PCR, the TCRdb table keeps only in-frame clones and is missing some. This sample carries some 20,000 clones, with roughly 5% going to the ten biggest clones. The source material was blood buffy coat. This clonotype was sampled from a woman between 18 and 75 years old with a cervical HPV16 infection that either progressed to CIN3+ or cleared (not recorded which). This rearrangement joins TRBV6-2 or TRBV6-3 to TRBJ2-2, with 9 bases matching TRBD1. The CDR3 DNA, read in part, is TGTGCCAGCAGTCCTTGGGGACAGGGCATCGGGGAG. Its protein is CASSPWGQGIGE. The full CDR3 sequence reads CASSPWGQGIGELFF.